This TCR beta chain was sequenced during a study of blood T cell repertoires in COVID-19. At the level of the study: The study drew acute and convalescent COVID-19 samples from the United States, Italy and Spain. T cells, B-cell-depleted T cells, or PBMCs supplied cDNA or gDNA.

CDR3 length: 16 amino acids. Germline V gene data show CDR1 as SGHVS and CDR2 as FQNEAQ. Trimming shortened V by 7 bases and J by 4 bases, and 21 bases separated the two germline ends. Original methodology: It was from reference gene primer amplification that nucleated cell counts were estimated. Assay: immunoSEQ multiplex PCR; the TCRdb copy retains only in-frame clones and omits some. V, J and clone size were drawn from that table, and D and trimming were deduced from the DNA. The data hold 80,000 to 100,000 clones, with about 80% observed a single time. This TCR derives from a man aged 65 to 79 with active or convalescent COVID-19. This rearrangement joins TRBV7-8 to TRBJ2-3; perhaps TRBD2 as D (6 bases). The sample was peripheral blood. CDR3 DNA sequence: TGTGCCAGCACCCACGGGAGACAGTTTACGGCAGATACGCAGTATTTT. This gives the protein CASTHGRQFTADTQYF.